Listed below are T cell receptor beta chains from one sample, sequenced in a study of blood T cell repertoires in COVID-19. The protocol was immunoSEQ multiplex PCR, while the TCRdb copy is restricted to in-frame clones and leaves out a portion. The repertoire holds about 120,000 clones, around 88% seen once, with roughly 4.3% in the top ten. The material sequenced was peripheral blood. These TCRs come from a man between 60 and 70 years old with COVID-19, enrolled during active disease. The CDR3 runs from the conserved cysteine through the conserved F or W. Each record gives: J gene, D gene, clone size, V gene, CDR3 protein, CDR3 DNA. A D gene is named only where the DNA matches it firmly. A clone size is listed for some rows: how often the clone was seen (once, few, many), or a class if it is expanded.

j_gene: TRBJ1-2; d_gene: TRBD1; abundance: .; v_gene: TRBV14; CDR3aa: CASSRNPVTGVGYTF; CDR3nt: TGTGCCAGCAGCCGAAACCCTGTCACAGGGGTTGGCTACACCTTC
j_gene: TRBJ2-3; d_gene: TRBD2; abundance: .; v_gene: TRBV9; CDR3aa: CASSPFLAGGATDTQYF; CDR3nt: TGTGCCAGCAGCCCATTCCTAGCGGGGGGGGCCACAGATACGCAGTATTTT
j_gene: TRBJ1-6; d_gene: .; abundance: .; v_gene: TRBV5-6; CDR3aa: CASSLNRGSSYNSPLHF; CDR3nt: TGTGCCAGCAGCTTAAACCGGGGGAGCTCCTATAATTCACCCCTCCACTTT
j_gene: TRBJ1-4; d_gene: .; abundance: .; v_gene: TRBV2; CDR3aa: CASSTADEKLFF; CDR3nt: TGTGCCAGCAGCACAGCTGATGAAAAACTGTTTTTT
j_gene: TRBJ2-1; d_gene: TRBD2; abundance: .; v_gene: TRBV5-1; CDR3aa: CASSLSGGAWNEQFF; CDR3nt: TGCGCCAGCAGCCTCAGCGGGGGGGCCTGGAATGAGCAGTTCTTC
j_gene: TRBJ1-1; d_gene: .; abundance: .; v_gene: TRBV12-3/TRBV12-4; CDR3aa: CASSIRQLEAFF; CDR3nt: TGTGCCAGCAGTATAAGACAGCTTGAAGCTTTCTTT
j_gene: TRBJ2-3; d_gene: .; abundance: .; v_gene: TRBV30; CDR3aa: CAWSPGGTQYF; CDR3nt: TGTGCCTGGAGCCCCGGCGGAACGCAGTATTTT
j_gene: TRBJ1-2; d_gene: TRBD1; abundance: few; v_gene: TRBV4-2; CDR3aa: CASSQGQDANYGYTF; CDR3nt: TGTGCCAGCAGCCAGGGACAGGATGCTAACTATGGCTACACCTTC
j_gene: TRBJ1-1; d_gene: .; abundance: .; v_gene: TRBV5-1; CDR3aa: CASSWRGANTEAFF; CDR3nt: TGCGCCAGCAGCTGGAGGGGTGCGAACACTGAAGCTTTCTTT
j_gene: TRBJ1-6; d_gene: .; abundance: .; v_gene: TRBV4-1; CDR3aa: CASSPDSSSNSPLHF; CDR3nt: TGCGCCAGCAGCCCGGACAGTAGTTCGAATTCACCCCTCCACTTT
j_gene: TRBJ2-2; d_gene: TRBD2; abundance: .; v_gene: TRBV5-6; CDR3aa: CASNLAGGATGELFF; CDR3nt: TGTGCCAGCAACCTAGCGGGGGGAGCGACCGGGGAGCTGTTTTTT
j_gene: TRBJ2-3; d_gene: .; abundance: .; v_gene: TRBV5-6; CDR3aa: CASSLWQGKYTQYF; CDR3nt: TGTGCCAGCAGCTTGTGGCAGGGAAAGTATACGCAGTATTTT
j_gene: TRBJ2-2; d_gene: .; abundance: .; v_gene: TRBV6-5; CDR3aa: CASTEVNTGELFF; CDR3nt: TGTGCCAGCACGGAGGTGAACACCGGGGAGCTGTTTTTT
j_gene: TRBJ1-3; d_gene: .; abundance: .; v_gene: TRBV7-9; CDR3aa: CASSLAGQGYNTIYF; CDR3nt: TGTGCCAGCAGCTTAGCAGGGCAGGGTTATAACACCATATATTTT
j_gene: TRBJ1-1; d_gene: .; abundance: .; v_gene: TRBV29-1; CDR3aa: CSVNKLNTEAFF; CDR3nt: TGCAGCGTTAACAAACTGAACACTGAAGCTTTCTTT
j_gene: TRBJ1-1; d_gene: TRBD1; abundance: .; v_gene: TRBV7-2; CDR3aa: CASSVGDSNTEAFF; CDR3nt: TGTGCCAGCAGCGTAGGGGACAGCAACACTGAAGCTTTCTTT
j_gene: TRBJ1-3; d_gene: .; abundance: .; v_gene: TRBV19; CDR3aa: CASSIPTIRTIYF; CDR3nt: TGTGCCAGTAGTATCCCTACCATCAGGACCATATATTTT
j_gene: TRBJ1-2; d_gene: TRBD1; abundance: .; v_gene: TRBV29-1; CDR3aa: CSDSAGTGKSYGYTF; CDR3nt: TGCAGCGACTCGGCCGGGACAGGGAAGAGCTATGGCTACACCTTC
j_gene: TRBJ1-6; d_gene: .; abundance: .; v_gene: TRBV7-2; CDR3aa: CASSLVPGLNSPLHF; CDR3nt: TGTGCCAGCAGCTTAGTCCCAGGCTTAAATTCACCCCTCCACTTT
j_gene: TRBJ1-1; d_gene: TRBD1; abundance: .; v_gene: TRBV19; CDR3aa: CASSIGTGTGRLNTEAFF; CDR3nt: TGTGCCAGTAGTATCGGGACTGGGACAGGGAGATTGAACACTGAAGCTTTCTTT
j_gene: TRBJ2-7; d_gene: TRBD1; abundance: once; v_gene: TRBV9; CDR3aa: CASSPHPGQAYEQYF; CDR3nt: TGTGCCAGCAGCCCTCACCCGGGACAGGCCTACGAGCAGTACTTC
j_gene: TRBJ1-2; d_gene: .; abundance: .; v_gene: TRBV11-1; CDR3aa: CASSLQQSNYGYTF; CDR3nt: TGTGCCAGCAGCCTCCAACAGAGTAACTATGGCTACACCTTC
j_gene: TRBJ2-5; d_gene: TRBD2; abundance: .; v_gene: TRBV11-2; CDR3aa: CASSLRPLAGGQETQYF; CDR3nt: TGTGCCAGCAGCCTAAGGCCACTAGCGGGGGGACAAGAGACCCAGTACTTC
j_gene: TRBJ1-1; d_gene: .; abundance: .; v_gene: TRBV6-5; CDR3aa: CASSYERQEAFF; CDR3nt: TGTGCCAGCAGTTATGAGAGACAAGAGGCTTTCTTT
j_gene: TRBJ2-1; d_gene: .; abundance: .; v_gene: TRBV19; CDR3aa: CASSTDFSSYNEQFF; CDR3nt: TGTGCCAGTAGTACCGACTTTAGCTCCTACAATGAGCAGTTCTTC
j_gene: TRBJ1-2; d_gene: .; abundance: .; v_gene: TRBV5-6; CDR3aa: CASSLGDRTPWGYTF; CDR3nt: TGTGCCAGCAGCTTGGGCGACAGGACCCCCTGGGGCTACACCTTC
j_gene: TRBJ2-7; d_gene: .; abundance: once; v_gene: TRBV4-3; CDR3aa: CASSQDPDRAYEQYF; CDR3nt: TGCGCCAGCAGCCAAGACCCCGACAGAGCCTACGAGCAGTACTTC
j_gene: TRBJ2-7; d_gene: TRBD1; abundance: once; v_gene: TRBV2; CDR3aa: CASARDRGDEQYF; CDR3nt: TGTGCCAGCGCTAGGGACAGGGGGGACGAGCAGTACTTC
j_gene: TRBJ1-1; d_gene: TRBD1; abundance: .; v_gene: TRBV5-1; CDR3aa: CASSLGTGSTEAFF; CDR3nt: TGCGCCAGCAGCCTTGGGACAGGGAGCACTGAAGCTTTCTTT
j_gene: TRBJ2-7; d_gene: TRBD2; abundance: once; v_gene: TRBV9; CDR3aa: CASSVGDYVREQYF; CDR3nt: TGTGCCAGCAGCGTAGGGGACTATGTCCGCGAGCAGTACTTC
j_gene: TRBJ1-2; d_gene: TRBD1; abundance: .; v_gene: TRBV5-1; CDR3aa: CASSLTGEVYGYTF; CDR3nt: TGCGCCAGCAGCTTGACAGGGGAGGTGTATGGCTACACCTTC
j_gene: TRBJ1-2; d_gene: .; abundance: few; v_gene: TRBV4-1; CDR3aa: CASSQGPITNYGYTF; CDR3nt: TGCGCCAGCAGCCAGGGGCCCATCACTAACTATGGCTACACCTTC
j_gene: TRBJ2-7; d_gene: .; abundance: .; v_gene: TRBV6-2/TRBV6-3; CDR3aa: CASRPSGRYEQYF; CDR3nt: TGTGCCAGCAGGCCTTCAGGGAGGTACGAGCAGTACTTC
j_gene: TRBJ2-3; d_gene: TRBD1; abundance: .; v_gene: TRBV5-6; CDR3aa: CASSLYRVDRGVTDTQYF; CDR3nt: TGTGCCAGCAGCTTGTACCGGGTAGACAGGGGAGTGACAGATACGCAGTATTTT
j_gene: TRBJ2-3; d_gene: .; abundance: .; v_gene: TRBV4-1; CDR3aa: CASSQEWSGDTQYF; CDR3nt: TGCGCCAGCAGCCAAGAATGGTCGGGAGATACGCAGTATTTT
j_gene: TRBJ2-1; d_gene: TRBD2; abundance: once; v_gene: TRBV7-2; CDR3aa: CASTTLGLYNEQFF; CDR3nt: TGTGCCAGCACCACTTTGGGACTATACAATGAGCAGTTCTTC
j_gene: TRBJ2-6; d_gene: .; abundance: .; v_gene: TRBV7-6; CDR3aa: CASSLTGAGANVLTF; CDR3nt: TGTGCCAGCAGCTTAACGGGAGCTGGGGCCAACGTCCTGACTTTC
j_gene: TRBJ1-2; d_gene: .; abundance: .; v_gene: TRBV7-9; CDR3aa: CASSLGGEANYGYTF; CDR3nt: TGTGCCAGCAGCTTAGGGGGAGAAGCTAACTATGGCTACACCTTC
j_gene: TRBJ2-3; d_gene: TRBD2; abundance: .; v_gene: TRBV14; CDR3aa: CASSLGGGADTQYF; CDR3nt: TGTGCCAGCAGCCTCGGGGGGGGCGCAGATACGCAGTATTTT
j_gene: TRBJ1-5; d_gene: .; abundance: few; v_gene: TRBV4-1; CDR3aa: CASSQDPVSVSNQPQHF; CDR3nt: TGCGCCAGCAGCCAAGACCCGGTTTCCGTTAGCAATCAGCCCCAGCATTTT
j_gene: TRBJ2-1; d_gene: .; abundance: .; v_gene: TRBV7-9; CDR3aa: CASSLGESNEQFF; CDR3nt: TGTGCCAGCAGCTTAGGCGAAAGCAATGAGCAGTTCTTC
j_gene: TRBJ1-3; d_gene: TRBD1; abundance: .; v_gene: TRBV4-3; CDR3aa: CASSPKQGIGGNTIYF; CDR3nt: TGCGCCAGCAGCCCTAAACAGGGGATAGGTGGGAACACCATATATTTT